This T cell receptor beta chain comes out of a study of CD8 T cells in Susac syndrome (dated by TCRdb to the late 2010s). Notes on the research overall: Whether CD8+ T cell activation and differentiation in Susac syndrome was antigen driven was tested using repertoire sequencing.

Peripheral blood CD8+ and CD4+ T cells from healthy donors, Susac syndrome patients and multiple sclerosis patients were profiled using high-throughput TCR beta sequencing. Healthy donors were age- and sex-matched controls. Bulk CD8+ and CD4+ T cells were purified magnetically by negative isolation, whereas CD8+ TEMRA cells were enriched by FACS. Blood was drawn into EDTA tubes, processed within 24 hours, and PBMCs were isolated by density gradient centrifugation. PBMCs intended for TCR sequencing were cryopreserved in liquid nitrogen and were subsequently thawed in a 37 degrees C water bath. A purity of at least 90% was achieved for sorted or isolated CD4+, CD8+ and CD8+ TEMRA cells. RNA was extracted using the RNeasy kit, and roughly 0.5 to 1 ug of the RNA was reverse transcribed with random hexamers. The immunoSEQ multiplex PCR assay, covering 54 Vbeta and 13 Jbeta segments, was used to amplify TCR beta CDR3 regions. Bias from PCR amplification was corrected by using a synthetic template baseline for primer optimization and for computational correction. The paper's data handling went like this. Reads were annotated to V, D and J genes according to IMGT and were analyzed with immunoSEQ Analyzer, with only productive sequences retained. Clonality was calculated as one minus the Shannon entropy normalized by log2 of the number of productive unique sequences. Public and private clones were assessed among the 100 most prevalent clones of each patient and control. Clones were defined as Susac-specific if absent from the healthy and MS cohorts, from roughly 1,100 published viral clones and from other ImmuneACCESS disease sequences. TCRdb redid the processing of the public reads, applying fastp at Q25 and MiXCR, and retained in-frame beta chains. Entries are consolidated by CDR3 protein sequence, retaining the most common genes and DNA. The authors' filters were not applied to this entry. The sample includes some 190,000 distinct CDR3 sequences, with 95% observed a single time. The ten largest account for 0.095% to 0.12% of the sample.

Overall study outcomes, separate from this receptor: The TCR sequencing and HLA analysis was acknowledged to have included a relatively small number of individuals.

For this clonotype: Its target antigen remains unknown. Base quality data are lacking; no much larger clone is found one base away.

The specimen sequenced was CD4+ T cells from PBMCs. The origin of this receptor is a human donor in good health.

The encoded CDR3 is CSVGPSGSVNEQFF. In nucleotides, the sequence is TGCAGCGTTGGCCCTAGCGGGAGTGTCAATGAGCAGTTCTTC. The V gene is TRBV29-1 and the J gene is TRBJ2-1, and 10 junctional nucleotides match TRBD2. Measured from the cysteine to the phenylalanine, the CDR3 is 14 residues long. Only CDR3 DNA is held: 42 bases, read in frame from base 1. The germline V end is reduced by 4 bases and the J end by 6 bases; junction bases left unmatched: 6. CDR1 and CDR2 (SQVTM, ANQGSEA) derive from the germline V gene.